The present T cell receptor (beta chain) was sequenced within a study of OX40 agonist ivuxolimab in advanced cancers. The data were produced by immunoSEQ multiplex PCR, yet TCRdb's version contains in-frame clones alone and is incomplete. The sample shows tens of thousands of clones, around 94% of them seen only once. V lost 4 bases to trimming and J lost 8 bases; unmatched junction nucleotides: 10. The germline V gene has CDR1 MNHEY and CDR2 SVGAGI. The CDR3 runs 14 residues. J is TRBJ1-2 and V is TRBV6-5; 7 positions match TRBD1. The receptor comes from an adult with an advanced solid tumor such as melanoma, head and neck, liver or kidney cancer. Sequenced material: CD4+ or CD8+ T cells sorted from blood, taken in a trial of the OX40 agonist ivuxolimab. As DNA, the CDR3 is TGTGCCAGCAGTTGGGGCGGCCAGGGGGGCGGCTACACCTTC. This translates into CASSWGGQGGGYTF.